This T cell receptor beta chain is drawn from a study of breast tumors, draining lymph nodes, adjacent tissues. General study points: Data fit most tumor T cells coming from lymph node, expanding in tumor. Luminal-like breast cancer showed significantly higher tumor–nontumor repertoire similarity than basal-like. That most tumor T cells come from lymph nodes remained unproven.

CDR1 is SSHAT, CDR2 FNYEAQ, per germline (reference sequence). The CDR3 sequence is 15 residues long. Trimming took 8 bases from V and 4 from J, leaving 20 bases between them. To note about this clonotype: Its antigen is not identified.

TCRdb used MiXCR to reprocess the multiplex PCR reads, holding one entry per CDR3 protein. The sample lists around 50,000 distinct CDR3 sequences; under 30% were seen once. Material: breast tumor tissue. The sequence derives from a female donor with breast cancer. Some clones in this sample may be carry-over from other donors' samples. The chain recombines TRBV7-7 with TRBJ2-5, with D tentatively TRBD2 (7 bases). The chain's CDR3 is CASSLGGGPVETQYF. CDR3 coding DNA: TGTGCCAGCTCCCTGGGGGGGGGGCCGGTAGAGACCCAGTACTTC.